This is a list of T cell receptor beta chains from one sample in a study of blood T cell repertoires in COVID-19. Libraries were prepared by immunoSEQ multiplex PCR; TCRdb keeps only in-frame clonotypes and omits some of them. This table has about 180,000 clones, about 86% appearing once. What was sequenced was peripheral blood. The receptor source for this set is a man aged 50 or older with active or convalescent COVID-19. Both conserved end residues are part of each CDR3. Fields, in order: CDR3 length, J gene, V gene, CDR3 protein.

13,TRBJ2-1,TRBV12-3/TRBV12-4,CASSLVLDNEQFF
15,TRBJ2-7,TRBV6-1,CASSDGDRRTYEQYF
13,TRBJ1-2,TRBV12-3/TRBV12-4,CASSRTDNYGYTF
13,TRBJ1-1,TRBV28,CASSLGAYTEAFF
14,TRBJ2-7,TRBV28,CASSLFRVGGEQYF
11,TRBJ2-2,TRBV7-9,CASEGPGELFF
14,TRBJ2-1,TRBV6-5,CASRDLRGRNEQFF
16,TRBJ2-3,TRBV4-2,CASSQLTSGGTDTQYF
17,TRBJ1-5,TRBV4-3,CASSQDWSWLGNQPQHF
15,TRBJ1-1,TRBV7-3,CASSLAGGMNTEAFF
17,TRBJ2-3,TRBV5-4,CASKASLSGSGTDTQYF
13,TRBJ2-7,TRBV6-5,CATRGQQNYEQYF
17,TRBJ1-1,TRBV19,CASSPPSLEGANTEAFF
13,TRBJ1-5,TRBV10-3,CAISDQGSQPQHF
13,TRBJ1-6,TRBV5-1,CANSGTGLSPLHF
17,TRBJ1-2,TRBV6-1,CASSDGQRTKGGYGYTF
14,TRBJ1-1,TRBV7-2,CASSLRKQDTEAFF
18,TRBJ2-1,TRBV19,CASSIPLRTGGKGNEQFF
13,TRBJ2-7,TRBV28,CASSFTGAYEQYF
17,TRBJ1-5,TRBV5-1,CASSPGQGARDNQPQHF
16,TRBJ2-7,TRBV7-6,CASSLAGTSGNHEQYF
13,TRBJ2-1,TRBV29-1,CSVLAGGYNEQFF
16,TRBJ1-1,TRBV4-1,CASSQEGGGANTEAFF
12,TRBJ2-5,TRBV2,CASSRTQETQYF
15,TRBJ1-3,TRBV6-5,CASGDRQSSGNTIYF
19,TRBJ2-3,TRBV7-3,CASSFGGPIAGVDVDTQYF
14,TRBJ1-2,TRBV19,CASSIRGINYGYTF
15,TRBJ2-1,TRBV14,CASSPLGVRDNEQFF
16,TRBJ2-7,TRBV19,CASSIDVTGGSYEQYF
15,TRBJ2-1,TRBV6-5,CASSLRDRGDNEQFF
18,TRBJ2-3,TRBV14,CASSQAQRGGLSTDTQYF
13,TRBJ1-4,TRBV12-3/TRBV12-4,CASSLQGSEKLFF
13,TRBJ1-6,TRBV10-2,CASSESANSPLHF
15,TRBJ2-7,TRBV19,CASSTLRGGSYEQYF
14,TRBJ2-1,TRBV7-9,CASSLAQGSDEQFF
14,TRBJ2-1,TRBV5-6,CASTMWLVVNEQFF
14,TRBJ2-7,TRBV19,CASSIGAGGGQEYF
13,TRBJ1-6,TRBV6-5,CASSYQGDSPLHF
15,TRBJ2-2,TRBV7-6,CASSSGQAGAGELFF
13,TRBJ1-5,TRBV24-1,CATRSGGNQPQHF
14,TRBJ2-2,TRBV2,CASRPTLNTGELFF
16,TRBJ2-4,TRBV28,CASSLFVGGAKNIQYF
16,TRBJ1-5,TRBV6-1,CASSAPGGRGNQPQHF
15,TRBJ2-7,TRBV11-1,CASSLQGVRGDEQYF
16,TRBJ1-5,TRBV3-1/TRBV3-2,CASSKSGQASNQPQHF
17,TRBJ1-2,TRBV27,CASSFLGTGTANYGYTF
15,TRBJ2-3,TRBV3-1/TRBV3-2,CASSQAGGAVDTQYF
17,TRBJ2-1,TRBV10-3,CAISDPSQGQSYNEQFF
15,TRBJ2-7,TRBV7-3,CASSLSGGSSYEQYF
15,TRBJ2-3,TRBV4-1,CASSQTGISTDTQYF
13,TRBJ2-7,TRBV6-5,CASQLRRSYEQYF
15,TRBJ2-3,TRBV19,CASRPTSASTDTQYF
14,TRBJ1-1,TRBV28,CASSLQGTYTEAFF
13,TRBJ2-7,TRBV18,CASSENYSYEQYF
14,TRBJ2-7,TRBV13,CASSLERELGEQYF